This T cell receptor (beta chain) was documented in a study of cytomegalovirus exposure and HLA in healthy donors (dated 2017 in TCRdb). Some background on the complete study: An earlier analysis of 587 of the donors reported approximately 260 Gb of sequence data and approximately 120 million unique TCR beta sequences obtained from approximately 180 million T cells. An early release covering just under 650 HLA-typed donors comprised approximately 300 gigabases of sequencing data and tens of millions of unique TCR sequences. Besides the first cohort of 550 to 750 subjects, a separate validation cohort made up of over 100 different subjects was used. Typing coverage varied by locus: about 620-630 donors for A, B, C, DRB1 and DQB1; roughly 520 for DQA1; about 600 for DPA1; roughly 450 for DPB1. HLA typing included class I and class II loci at four-digit resolution. Donor age, sex, ethnicity and CMV serostatus were compiled together with the repertoire data. Among roughly 370 genotyped donors of the cohort, an average of roughly 240,000 unique TCR beta nucleotide sequences were sequenced per donor, roughly 20% of them non-productive. The genetic ancestry cluster associated with self-reported Caucasian donors included about 84% of the roughly 390 genotyped donors. A later genetic analysis took genome-wide SNP genotypes for about three fifths of the roughly 700 donors and used that subset as a discovery cohort. The study aimed to test whether signatures of past pathogen exposure could be identified by cataloging public T cell receptors. Rather than drawing on any new phenotypic data, the later analysis identified candidate immune exposures from TCR beta sequences and the way those sequences occurred across donors. To predict cytomegalovirus infection status, the study brought together high-throughput TCR immunosequencing, statistical association of individual TCRs with disease status, and machine learning. Because of strong linkage in the cohort, roughly five DR-DQ haplotypes were treated as single units for association and clustering. A later analysis re-examined previously published TCR beta repertoires from just over 650 donors and added high-resolution HLA genotyping to investigate patterns of TCR occurrence. Every repertoire in the discovery cohort had been generated on one and the same sequencing platform. The T cell repertoires of under 700 subjects were profiled by immunosequencing and related to cytomegalovirus serostatus. An earlier analysis of 587 of the donors used high-throughput TCR beta sequencing to judge whether each TCR beta V gene segment behaved as functional or pseudogenic. Here is what the overall study found, with its caveats: The authors suggested that the approach could potentially be extended to other disease states and immunological phenotypes. A further reported finding was that TCR beta sequences accurately predicted the HLA-A and HLA-B alleles for most subjects in the first cohort. In a later analysis, HLA-associated TCR beta chains showed more clonal expansion and lower generation probabilities than non-associated chains that were equally common. Strong co-occurrence of HLA alleles, especially DR and DQ, made assigning TCR associations to individual alleles difficult. CMV serostatus was the only immune exposure information available for the cohort. A later analysis found that TCR association rates varied across HLA loci, with DRB1 alleles showing the most associated TCRs and HLA-C alleles the fewest. A later analysis reported that several top co-occurrence clusters appeared linked to parvovirus B19, influenza, CMV and Epstein-Barr virus. A cluster of highly shared sequence variants was judged likely to represent a technical artifact of the sequencing pipeline. Cytomegalovirus status was reported to be diagnosed by the classifier with high specificity and sensitivity in both the original and validation cohorts. In vitro tests confirmed that a few of the cytomegalovirus-associated TCR beta chains recognize cytomegalovirus antigens. Only TCR beta chains were sequenced in this cohort, and the absence of alpha or paired-chain data limited detectable features. The study gave a list of 150 to 200 TCR beta chains associated with cytomegalovirus. Because HLA typing was unavailable for some donors at each locus, only the typed subset was used in association tests. Roughly uniform sequencing depth across donors was assumed in presence/absence analyses, although this assumption may not hold. While some public TCRs were present in many individuals, most TCR sequences turned up only very rarely across donors. In a later analysis, around 15,000 TCR beta sequences were associated with specific HLA alleles at a false discovery rate of 0.05. Linkage disequilibrium might explain the correlated functional status among segregating V segments, but an unknown experimental factor could not be excluded. V-gene and J-gene trimming of TCR beta chains was associated with a missense DCLRE1C variant in a later genetic analysis, and the association was replicated in an independent cohort. The 87-base-pair reads could not distinguish some IMGT-functional V segments, including TRBV6-2 and TRBV6-3, so those segments were excluded. An earlier analysis of approximately 500 of the donors showed that most TCR beta V segments appeared in productive rearrangements either about 87% or about 30% of the time, which broadly matched IMGT annotations. In a later analysis, most CMV-associated TCR beta chains were found to appear HLA-restricted, with HLA associations seemingly driven largely by CMV exposure. In a later genetic analysis, fewer N-insertions in productive TCRs were reported among donors in an Asian-associated ancestry cluster than the roughly 670-donor mean. Because counts were too low, some 16 rarely observed V segments, including chromosome 9 orphons, were excluded from the earlier analysis of some 590 of the donors.

In the germline V gene (reference sequence), CDR1 corresponds to MNHEY and CDR2 to SMNVEV. The CDR3, from cysteine to phenylalanine, totals 17 residues. Only the CDR3 part of the read is kept: 51 bases, read in frame from the first base. The junction shows trimming of 6 bases on V and 5 bases on J, plus 25 bases between the germline ends. In total, just over 650 healthy bone marrow donors made up the cohort. Cohort members were all nominally healthy when sampled, although unrecorded immune exposures were likely present. The donor tested CMV seronegative, placing the donor among the 350 or so seronegative members of the cohort. A peripheral blood sample was provided by each donor, and peripheral blood mononuclear cells were used for TCR beta sequencing. Genomic DNA extraction from the blood cell samples was performed with the Qiagen DNeasy Blood Extraction Kit. Library preparation used the immunoSEQ multiplex PCR assay. For the multiplex PCR, a mixture combining 60 forward primers for TCR Vbeta segments and 13 reverse primers for TCR Jbeta segments was used. Amplification of the CDR3 region of rearranged TCR beta genes was performed with a multiplex PCR assay on genomic DNA. The amplified TCR beta libraries were sequenced on the Illumina HiSeq System as 87-base-pair reads. From the authors' description of their analysis: Across the roughly 640 repertoires, a later analysis counted some 81 million unique TCR beta chains, around 11 million of which were shared by at least two donors. Raw reads were error-corrected and collapsed into unique sequences with a nearest-neighbor algorithm that merged closely related sequences to remove PCR and sequencing errors. Alignment of CDR3 sequences to IMGT reference sequences was used to assign V, D and J gene segments. For a sequence to be retained, at least a six-nucleotide match to both a V gene segment and a J gene segment was required. A rearrangement was called productive if the CDR3 had no stop codons and remained in frame with V and J, and every other rearrangement was called non-productive. Following IMGT convention, CDR3 was defined as the stretch from the second conserved V-encoded cysteine to the conserved J-encoded phenylalanine. In an earlier analysis of around 540 of the donors, sequences lacking an unambiguous match to a single V gene segment were excluded. In an earlier analysis of 500 to 750 of the donors, V segments were called functional above 56.7% productive rearrangements and were called segregating when the between-donor standard deviation exceeded 5%. A statistical classification framework was built for diagnosing cytomegalovirus status from the catalog of TCR beta chain sequences. V and J gene assignment, in a later analysis, came from comparing TCR nucleotide sequences with IMGT/GENE-DB human TR gene sequences. Using the TCRdist pipeline, a later analysis assigned CDR3 sequences along with most-parsimonious VDJ recombination scenarios. A later analysis defined each TCR beta chain by its CDR3 amino acid sequence plus V-gene family, and excluded reads lacking a unique V-gene family. A later analysis removed over 500 highly shared, low-generation-probability nucleotide sequences to deal with suspected cross-contamination and a sequencing artifact. For each public chain, a later analysis derived a clonal expansion index from normalized ranks of inferred template counts within each repertoire. In a later analysis, generation probabilities were computed with a VDJ recombination model fitted to out-of-frame rearrangements, and the resulting probabilities were checked against IGoR. Hypergeometric tests were used in a later analysis to score TCR-TCR, TCR-HLA and TCR-CMV co-occurrence, with a repertoire-size bias correction applied to the TCR pairs. False discovery rates were estimated in a later analysis by permuting HLA or CMV assignments 20 times. A later analysis grouped co-occurring TCRs with DBSCAN, adding TCRdist sequence similarity when clustering within HLA-allele-positive subsets. Repertoires with fewer than 30,000 or more than 120,000 public chains, plus five repertoires with anomalous nucleotide sharing, were excluded from co-occurrence clustering. As stored in TCRdb, this immuneACCESS dataset retains in-frame rearrangements with V and J assigned. A fraction of the clones does not appear; measured against another copy, unresolved V genes explain less than half of the discrepancy, and the remainder lacks a known reason. The V and J calls and clone size are taken from that table; D and trimming were inferred from the DNA. This sample lists 140,000 to 150,000 clones; roughly 78% were detected once. The ten top clones hold roughly 2.9% of the sample.

This clone appeared a few times. This receptor's antigen is unknown. The record has no base qualities; no much larger clone is one base away. What was sequenced was PBMCs. This clonotype originated in a female donor in good health and CMV-seronegative. This chain is built from TRBV27 and TRBJ1-1, with a tentative D gene TRBD1 over 6 matching bases. The CDR3 protein is CASSRANPTGSATEAFF. The DNA sequence follows: TGTGCCAGCAGCAGAGCCAACCCGACAGGATCGGCGACTGAAGCTTTCTTT.